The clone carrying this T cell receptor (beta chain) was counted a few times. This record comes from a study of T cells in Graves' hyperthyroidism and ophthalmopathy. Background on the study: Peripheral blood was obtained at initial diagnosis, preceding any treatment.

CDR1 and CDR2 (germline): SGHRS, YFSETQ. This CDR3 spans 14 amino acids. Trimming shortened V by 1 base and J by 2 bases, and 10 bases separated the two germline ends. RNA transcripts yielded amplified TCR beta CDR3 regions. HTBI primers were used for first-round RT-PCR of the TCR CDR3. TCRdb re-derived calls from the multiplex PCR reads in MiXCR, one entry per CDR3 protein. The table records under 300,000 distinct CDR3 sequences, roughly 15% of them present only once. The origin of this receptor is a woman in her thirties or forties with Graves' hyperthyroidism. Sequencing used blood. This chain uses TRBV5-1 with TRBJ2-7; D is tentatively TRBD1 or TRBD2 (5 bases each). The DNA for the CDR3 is TGCGCCAGCAGCTTGAGGGACGGTGCCTACGAGCAGTACTTC. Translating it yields CASSLRDGAYEQYF. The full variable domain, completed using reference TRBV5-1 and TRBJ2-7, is KAGVTQTPRYLIKTRGQQVTLSCSPISGHRSVSWYQQTPGQGLQFLFEYFSETQRNKGNFPGRFSGRQFSNSRSEMNVSTLELGDSALYLCASSLRDGAYEQYFGPGTRLTVT.